This T cell receptor (beta chain) originates from a study of cytomegalovirus exposure and HLA in healthy donors. The CDR3 contains 16 residues. Germline values: CDR1 MNHNY, CDR2 SVGAGI (reference sequence). Trimming removed 9 bases from V and 7 bases from J, with 25 bases in between. Vbeta (60) and Jbeta (13) primers were used in the PCR. Profiling relied on immunoSEQ multiplex PCR, and the TCRdb table lists in-frame clones only, not all of them. The sample consists of over 150,000 clones, roughly 78% of them appearing once. This clonotype originated in a woman between 50 and 59 years old in good health and CMV-seropositive. This rearrangement joins TRBV6-6 to TRBJ2-1; D perhaps matches TRBD2 (7 bases). Sequenced: PBMCs. The CDR3 loop is CASTIGGSGTKNEQFF. The CDR3 bases are TGTGCCAGTACAATCGGGGGGAGCGGGACAAAAAATGAGCAGTTCTTC.